Below, 9 T cell receptor beta chains from the same sample are listed, as sequenced in a study of T cells in localized non-small cell lung cancer. The protocol was immunoSEQ multiplex PCR, while the TCRdb copy is restricted to in-frame clones and leaves out a portion. In the table there are roughly 2,600 clones, 20% to 30% of which are singletons. The sample consisted of lung tumor tissue, taken before any cancer treatment. The source of these receptors is an older female donor with stage I lung adenocarcinoma.

V is TRBV30 and J is TRBJ2-4, with D unresolved. Germline CDR1 reads GTSNPN; CDR2 reads SVGIG (reference sequence). The CDR3 spans 13 residues. Trimming cost V 0 bases and J 6 bases, with 9 bases left between them. The CDR3: CAWSVQGANIQYF. The CDR3 DNA sequence: TGTGCCTGGAGTGTACAAGGAGCAAACATTCAGTACTTC.

The chain carries TRBV18 and TRBJ2-1; 13 positions agree with TRBD2. With V trimmed by 3 bases and J by 9 bases, 5 bases remained unmatched. This CDR3 is built from 15 residues. CDR1 and CDR2 from the germline V gene are KGHSH and LQKENI. In nucleotides, the CDR3 is TGTGCCAGCTCACCCGGACTAGCGGGGGAGAGTGAGCAGTTCTTC. It translates to CASSPGLAGESEQFF.

This clone was seen a handful of times. In DNA, the CDR3 is TGTGCCAGCAGCTTAGGAGGAAACAACGGAGTTAATGAGCAGTTCTTC. This sequence encodes CASSLGGNNGVNEQFF. The V call is TRBV11-3, the J call TRBJ2-1; D gene unclear. Germline assignment: CDR1 SGHNT and CDR2 YENEEA. V dropped 1 base and J dropped 7 bases, with 17 bases sitting between them. The CDR3 totals 16 residues.

This clone is classed as medium-sized. The chain employs TRBV6-8 and TRBJ2-7, with 10 bases lining up with TRBD2. V dropped 10 bases and J dropped 1; count of bases not matched to a gene: 7. This CDR3 is built from 14 residues. Germline V lookup: CDR1 MNHGY, CDR2 SAAAGT. This chain's CDR3 is CANLAGVSSYEQYF. The CDR3 DNA follows: TGTGCCAACCTAGCGGGGGTATCTTCCTACGAGCAGTACTTC.

The gene calls are TRBV23-1 and TRBJ1-1, with D perhaps matching TRBD1 (6 bases). TRBV23-1 is identified as an open reading frame with a role that is uncertain. V lost 4 bases to trimming and J lost 5 bases, with 17 bases between them. The CDR3 extends over 15 amino acids. The CDR3 DNA sequence: TGCGCCAGCAGTCGGACCACAGGGTGGGAAACTGAAGCTTTCTTT. This encodes CASSRTTGWETEAFF.

This chain connects TRBV5-1 to TRBJ1-1, with 7 bases that match TRBD1. There are 15 residues in the CDR3. The ends lost 4 bases at V and 5 bases at J; junction bases unmatched: 11. Germline CDR1 reads SGHRS; CDR2 reads YFSETQ. DNA of the CDR3: TGCGCCAGCAGCAGGATGGGGACAGACCTTACTGAAGCTTTCTTT. Protein product: CASSRMGTDLTEAFF.

By share, this clone counts as large. This chain joins TRBV11-3 and TRBJ1-1; a weak D match, TRBD1 (6 bases). The germline V gene has CDR1 SGHNT and CDR2 YENEEA. The CDR3 length is 14 residues. The V gene lost 7 bases and the J gene lost 2 bases, with 14 bases spanning the gap. CDR3 in DNA: TGTGCCAGCACCTGGGGCAGGGGAAACACTGAAGCTTTCTTT. Amino acids: CASTWGRGNTEAFF.

This clone counts as medium-sized. The genes are TRBV11-3 and TRBJ1-1; D not resolved. Trimming left V 3 bases short and J 1 base short, with 9 bases between. CDR3 length: 14 residues. Germline CDR1 SGHNT, CDR2 YENEEA. In DNA form, the CDR3 reads TGTGCCAGCAGCTTTGGCGGTGGGAACACTGAAGCTTTCTTT. Protein: CASSFGGGNTEAFF.

This clone was recorded a few times. This chain joins TRBV7-7 and TRBJ2-2; D gene uncertain. The germline V and J ends were trimmed by 2 bases and 4 bases, with 8 bases remaining between them. Germline V gives CDR1 SSHAT, CDR2 FNYEAQ (reference sequence). The CDR3 sequence is 14 residues long. The CDR3 is CASSLRAGTGELFF. CDR3 bases: TGTGCCAGCAGCTTAAGGGCTGGCACCGGGGAGCTGTTTTTT.